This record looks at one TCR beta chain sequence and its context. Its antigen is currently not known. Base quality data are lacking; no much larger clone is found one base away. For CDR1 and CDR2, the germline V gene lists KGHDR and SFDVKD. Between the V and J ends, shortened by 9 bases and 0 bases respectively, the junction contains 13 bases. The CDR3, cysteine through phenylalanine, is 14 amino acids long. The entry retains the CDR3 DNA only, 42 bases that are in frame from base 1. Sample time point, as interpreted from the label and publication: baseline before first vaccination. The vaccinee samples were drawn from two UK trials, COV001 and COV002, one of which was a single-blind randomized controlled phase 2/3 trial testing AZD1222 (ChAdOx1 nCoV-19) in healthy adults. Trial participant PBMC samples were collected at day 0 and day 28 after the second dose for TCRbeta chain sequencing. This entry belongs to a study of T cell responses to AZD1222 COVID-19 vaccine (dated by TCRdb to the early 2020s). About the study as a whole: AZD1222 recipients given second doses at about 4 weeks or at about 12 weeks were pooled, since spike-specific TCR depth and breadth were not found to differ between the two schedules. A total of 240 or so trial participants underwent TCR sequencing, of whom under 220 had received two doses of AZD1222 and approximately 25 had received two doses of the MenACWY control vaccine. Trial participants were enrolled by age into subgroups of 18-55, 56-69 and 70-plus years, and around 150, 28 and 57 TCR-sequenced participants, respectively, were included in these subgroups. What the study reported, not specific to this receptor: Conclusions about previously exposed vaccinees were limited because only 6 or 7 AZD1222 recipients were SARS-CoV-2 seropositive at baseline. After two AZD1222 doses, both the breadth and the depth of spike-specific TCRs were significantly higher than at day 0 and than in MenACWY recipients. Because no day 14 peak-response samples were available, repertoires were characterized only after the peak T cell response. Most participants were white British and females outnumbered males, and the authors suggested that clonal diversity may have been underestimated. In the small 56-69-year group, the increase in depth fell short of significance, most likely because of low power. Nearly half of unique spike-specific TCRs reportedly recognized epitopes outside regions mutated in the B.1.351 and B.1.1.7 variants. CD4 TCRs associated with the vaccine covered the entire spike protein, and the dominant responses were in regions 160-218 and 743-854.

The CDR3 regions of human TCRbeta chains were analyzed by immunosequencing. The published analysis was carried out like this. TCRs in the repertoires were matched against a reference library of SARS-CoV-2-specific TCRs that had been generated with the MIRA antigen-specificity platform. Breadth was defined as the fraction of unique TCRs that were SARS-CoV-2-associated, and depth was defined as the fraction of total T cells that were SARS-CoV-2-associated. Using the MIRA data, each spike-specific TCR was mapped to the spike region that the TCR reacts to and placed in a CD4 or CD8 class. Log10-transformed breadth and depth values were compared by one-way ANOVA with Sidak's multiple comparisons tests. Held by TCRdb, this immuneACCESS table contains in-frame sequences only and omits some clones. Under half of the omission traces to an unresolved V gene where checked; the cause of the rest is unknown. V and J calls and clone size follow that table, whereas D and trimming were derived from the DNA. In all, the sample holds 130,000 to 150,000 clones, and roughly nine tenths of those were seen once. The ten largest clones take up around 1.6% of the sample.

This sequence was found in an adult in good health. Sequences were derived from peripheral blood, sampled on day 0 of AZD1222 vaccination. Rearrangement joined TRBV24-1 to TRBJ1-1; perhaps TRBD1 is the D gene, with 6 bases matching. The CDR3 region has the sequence CATVGGGLNTEAFF. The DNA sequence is TGTGCCACCGTCGGGGGGGGCTTGAACACTGAAGCTTTCTTT.